The 15 T cell receptor beta chains below come from one sample, sequenced in a study of T cell repertoires in cytomegalovirus infection. Which antigens these TCRs recognize remains unknown. TCRdb passed the reads through MiXCR, listing each CDR3 protein once. The table has fewer than 350,000 distinct CDR3 sequences, roughly 28% seen once; the top ten hold 20%. The source material was cultured PBMCs, sampled from culture after CMV antigen stimulation. These TCRs come from a human donor in good health (CMV status not recorded). Some clones in this sample may be carry-over from other donors' samples.

The gene calls are TRBV20-1 and TRBJ2-3; D not certain. This CDR3 has 14 amino acids. Germline V gene sequence: CDR1 DFQATT, CDR2 SNEGSKA (reference sequence). The V end was cut by 5 bases, the J end by 0 bases, with 12 bases between. In DNA, the CDR3 is TGCAGTGCTTCCCCGGGCTCTAGCACAGATACGCAGTATTTT. The encoded protein is CSASPGSSTDTQYF.

This clonotype was seen more than once but under ten times. This chain uses TRBV6-2 or TRBV6-3 with TRBJ2-7; D is perhaps TRBD1 (6 bases). CDR3 size: 13 residues. CDR1 is MNHEY and CDR2 is SVGEGT in the germline V gene. Trimming took off 2 bases at V and 5 bases at J, with 10 bases between the two ends. The CDR3 is CASSYPGTNEQYF. CDR3 nucleotide sequence: TGTGCCAGCAGTTACCCCGGGACAAACGAGCAGTACTTC.

The chain is built from TRBV4-1 and TRBJ1-1; D unclear. V lost 2 bases to trimming and J lost 3 bases, with 10 bases between them. The CDR3 sequence is 14 residues long. Germline CDR1 and CDR2: MGHRA and YSYEKL. The DNA for the CDR3 is TGCGCCAGCAGCCAACTCCCGGTGGACACTGAAGCTTTCTTT. This translates into CASSQLPVDTEAFF.

V usage is TRBV7-9 and J usage is TRBJ1-1; 10 bases fit TRBD1. Germline assignment: CDR1 SEHNR and CDR2 FQNEAQ (reference sequence). The length of the CDR3 is 19 residues. After removal of 2 bases from V and 0 bases from J, the junction contained 12 bases not matched to a gene. In nucleotides, the CDR3 is TGTGCCAGCAGCTTAACCTCGGACAGGGGGGACTTCATGAACACTGAAGCTTTCTTT. This sequence encodes CASSLTSDRGDFMNTEAFF.

The V and J genes are TRBV28 and TRBJ2-3; D not resolved. Per the germline V gene, CDR1 is MDHEN and CDR2 is SYDVKM. Deletions cut 4 bases from V and 0 bases from J, with 11 bases between. The CDR3 sequence is 15 residues long. DNA for the CDR3: TGTGCCAGCAGTTCCGAGCCGGCAAGCACAGATACGCAGTATTTT. Translating it yields CASSSEPASTDTQYF. Supplemented by reference TRBV28 and TRBJ2-3, the full variable domain reads DVKVTQSSRYLVKRTGEKVFLECVQDMDHENMFWYRQDPGLGLRLIYFSYDVKMKEKGDIPEGYSVSREKKERFSLILESASTNQTSMYLCASSSEPASTDTQYFGPGTRLTVL.

The chain couples TRBV19 to TRBJ2-1; weak D call: TRBD2 (5 bases). The V end lost 6 bases, the J end lost 3 bases, and 15 bases lay between the germline ends. Germline V lookup: CDR1 LNHDA, CDR2 SQIVND (reference sequence). The CDR3 sequence is 15 residues long. CDR3 protein: CASSPGLSFYNEQFF. CDR3 sequence (DNA): TGTGCCAGTAGCCCCGGACTGAGTTTCTACAATGAGCAGTTCTTC.

The gene calls are TRBV12-3 or TRBV12-4 and TRBJ1-4; TRBD1 matches 7 bases. There are 15 residues in the CDR3. V lost 4 bases to trimming and J lost 2 bases; unmatched junction nucleotides: 4. CDR3 nucleotides: TGTGCCAGCAGTTCACCAGGGGGTACTAATGAAAAACTGTTTTTT. Translation: CASSSPGGTNEKLFF.

This clonotype appeared a few times. This chain links TRBV27 with TRBJ2-1; no firm D call. This CDR3 comprises 13 residues. The V gene lost 0 bases and the J gene lost 5 bases, with 5 bases spanning the gap. Germline lookup yields CDR1 MNHEY and CDR2 SMNVEV (reference sequence). For the CDR3, the DNA is TGTGCCAGCAGTTTATCACGAAACAATGAGCAGTTCTTC. This codes for CASSLSRNNEQFF.

The chain links TRBV28 to TRBJ2-1, with 9 bases identical to TRBD2. Germline CDR1 is MDHEN and CDR2 is SYDVKM. With 2 bases clipped from V and 4 bases from J, the junction kept 9 bases outside the gene matches. The CDR3 length is 17 residues. CDR3 bases: TGTGCCAGCAGTTTAAGCCCGCTAGCGGGGATTTACAATGAGCAGTTCTTC. Amino acids: CASSLSPLAGIYNEQFF.

This clonotype has ten or more counts. The chain carries TRBV19 and TRBJ2-1; TRBD2 matches 7 bases. Germline CDR1 reads LNHDA; CDR2 reads SQIVND (reference sequence). The CDR3 is 15 residues long. The V and J ends lost 7 bases and 1 base, in that order; junction bases with no gene match: 7. This CDR3 reads CASTRGGLSYNEQFF. CDR3 nucleotide sequence: TGTGCCAGTACCCGCGGGGGATTATCCTACAATGAGCAGTTCTTC.

This clonotype was counted only a few times. This chain uses TRBV10-3 with TRBJ1-1, with a tentative D call TRBD1 (5 bases). The CDR3 totals 15 residues. Per germline, CDR1 ENHRY and CDR2 SYGVKD. V lost 0 bases and J lost 0, with 8 bases in between. The CDR3, as DNA: TGTGCCATCAGTGAGTCCCGACAGATGAACACTGAAGCTTTCTTT. Translated: CAISESRQMNTEAFF.

The chain is built from TRBV3-1 and TRBJ2-3; the match to TRBD2 covers 8 bases. With 3 bases clipped from V and 6 bases from J, the junction kept 8 bases outside the gene matches. This CDR3 is built from 15 residues. CDR1 and CDR2 (germline): LGHDT, YNNKEL (reference sequence). In DNA form, the CDR3 reads TGTGCCAGCAGCCAGGTGTTACTAGCGGCGGATACGCAGTATTTT. It specifies CASSQVLLAADTQYF.

The rearrangement links TRBV28 to TRBJ2-3; D gene unclear. Trimming removed 5 bases at V and 4 bases at J, with 13 bases between. There are 14 residues in the CDR3. CDR1 is MDHEN and CDR2 is SYDVKM in the germline V gene. The CDR3 spells CASSTPVAADTQYF. The CDR3 DNA follows: TGTGCCAGCAGTACGCCGGTTGCCGCAGATACGCAGTATTTT.

The chain uses TRBV29-1 and TRBJ2-1, with D perhaps matching TRBD2 (5 bases). Germline assignment: CDR1 SQVTM and CDR2 ANQGSEA. The ends were cut back, 8 bases at V and 5 bases at J, with 16 bases in the middle. This CDR3 contains 13 residues. The CDR3 here is CSPLYGINNEQFF. CDR3 coding DNA: TGCAGCCCACTTTACGGGATTAACAATGAGCAGTTCTTC.

The V and J genes are TRBV11-2 and TRBJ2-1, with TRBD2 as a possible D gene (6 bases). The V gene lost 5 bases and the J gene lost 8 bases, with 13 bases spanning the gap. Germline-derived CDR1 and CDR2 are SGHAT and FQNNGV. This CDR3 is 13 amino acids long. CDR3 in DNA: TGTGCCAGCAGCCCCAGGAGGAGGGATGAGCAGTTCTTC. This sequence encodes CASSPRRRDEQFF.